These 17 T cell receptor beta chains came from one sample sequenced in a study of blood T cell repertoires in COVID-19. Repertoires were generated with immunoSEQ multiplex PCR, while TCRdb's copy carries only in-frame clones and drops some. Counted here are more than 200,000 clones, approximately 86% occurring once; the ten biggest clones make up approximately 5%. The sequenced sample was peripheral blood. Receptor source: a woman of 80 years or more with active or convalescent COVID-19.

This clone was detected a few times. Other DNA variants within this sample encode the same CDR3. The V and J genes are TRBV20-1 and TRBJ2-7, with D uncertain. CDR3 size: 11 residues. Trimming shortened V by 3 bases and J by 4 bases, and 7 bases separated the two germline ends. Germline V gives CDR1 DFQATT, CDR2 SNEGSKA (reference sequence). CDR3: CSASPLYEQYF. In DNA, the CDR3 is TGCAGTGCTAGCCCCCTTTACGAGCAGTACTTC.

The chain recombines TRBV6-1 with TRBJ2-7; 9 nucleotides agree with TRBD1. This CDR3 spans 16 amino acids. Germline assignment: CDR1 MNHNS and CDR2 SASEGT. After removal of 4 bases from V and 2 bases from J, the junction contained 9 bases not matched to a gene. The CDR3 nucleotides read TGTGCCAGCAGTGGGCCACAGGGGGCTTGGACCTACGAGCAGTACTTC. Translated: CASSGPQGAWTYEQYF.

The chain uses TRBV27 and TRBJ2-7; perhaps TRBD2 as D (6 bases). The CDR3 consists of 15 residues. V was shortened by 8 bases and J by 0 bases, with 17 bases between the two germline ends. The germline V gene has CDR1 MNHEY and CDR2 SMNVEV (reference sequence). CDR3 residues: CASGASARSSYEQYF. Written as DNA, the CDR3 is TGTGCCAGCGGGGCTAGCGCTAGGAGCTCCTACGAGCAGTACTTC.

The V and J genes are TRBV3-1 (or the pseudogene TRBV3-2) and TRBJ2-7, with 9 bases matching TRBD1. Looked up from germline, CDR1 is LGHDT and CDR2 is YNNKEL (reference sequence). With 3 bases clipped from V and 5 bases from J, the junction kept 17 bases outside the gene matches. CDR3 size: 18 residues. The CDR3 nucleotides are TGTGCCAGCAGCCAGGGGATAGGGACAGGGAAATTGAAGGACGAGCAGTACTTC. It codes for CASSQGIGTGKLKDEQYF.

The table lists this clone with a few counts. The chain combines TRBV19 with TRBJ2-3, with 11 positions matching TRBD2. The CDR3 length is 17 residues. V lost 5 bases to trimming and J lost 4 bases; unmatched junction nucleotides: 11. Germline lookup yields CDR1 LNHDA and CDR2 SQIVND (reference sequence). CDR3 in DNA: TGTGCCAGTAGTTTCTCCGGCACTAGCGGGGGTTCAGATACGCAGTATTTT. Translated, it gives CASSFSGTSGGSDTQYF. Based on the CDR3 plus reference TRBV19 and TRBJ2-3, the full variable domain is DGGITQSPKYLFRKEGQNVTLSCEQNLNHDAMYWYRQDPGQGLRLIYYSQIVNDFQKGDIAEGYSVSREKKESFPLTVTSAQKNPTAFYLCASSFSGTSGGSDTQYFGPGTRLTVL.

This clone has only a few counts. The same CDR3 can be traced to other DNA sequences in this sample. In nucleotides, the CDR3 is TGTGCCAGCAGCATCCGGGACAGGGACAATTCACCCCTCCACTTT. This encodes CASSIRDRDNSPLHF. The V call is TRBV9, the J call TRBJ1-6; TRBD1 agrees at 9 bases. CDR3 length: 15 residues. Germline V lookup: CDR1 SGDLS, CDR2 YYNGEE. Unmatched junction bases numbered 6, after V lost 4 bases and J lost 7 bases.

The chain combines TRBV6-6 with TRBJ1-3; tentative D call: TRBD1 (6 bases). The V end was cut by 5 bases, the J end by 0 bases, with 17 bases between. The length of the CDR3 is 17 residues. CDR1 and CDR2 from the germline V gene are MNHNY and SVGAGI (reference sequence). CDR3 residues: CASSPRGRALSGNTIYF. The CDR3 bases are TGTGCCAGCAGTCCCAGGGGCAGGGCCCTCTCTGGAAACACCATATATTTT.

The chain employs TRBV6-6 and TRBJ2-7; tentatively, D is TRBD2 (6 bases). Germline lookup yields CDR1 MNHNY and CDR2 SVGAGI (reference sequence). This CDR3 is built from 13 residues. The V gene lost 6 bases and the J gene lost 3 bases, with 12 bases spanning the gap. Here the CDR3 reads CASSHGTHYEQYF. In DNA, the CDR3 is TGTGCCAGCAGCCACGGGACTCACTACGAGCAGTACTTC.

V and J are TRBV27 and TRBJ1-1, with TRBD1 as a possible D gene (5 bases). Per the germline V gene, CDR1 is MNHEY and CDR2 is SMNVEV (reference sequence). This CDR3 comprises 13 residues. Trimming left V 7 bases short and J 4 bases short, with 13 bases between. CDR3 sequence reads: CASKPGRVTEAFF. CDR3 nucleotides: TGTGCCAGCAAACCAGGGAGGGTCACTGAAGCTTTCTTT.

CDR3 loop: CASSDQGGSWPQHF. CDR3 sequence (DNA): TGTGCCAGCAGTGACCAAGGGGGCTCCTGGCCCCAGCATTTT. This sequence joins TRBV6-1 and TRBJ1-5, with TRBD1 matching over 7 bases. The trim removed 3 bases at V and 9 bases at J, leaving 8 bases unmatched. There are 14 residues in the CDR3. From germline, CDR1 is MNHNS and CDR2 SASEGT.

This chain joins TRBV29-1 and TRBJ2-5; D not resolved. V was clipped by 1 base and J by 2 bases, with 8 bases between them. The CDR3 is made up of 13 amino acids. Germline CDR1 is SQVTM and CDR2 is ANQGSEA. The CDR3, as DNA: TGCAGCGTTGAAGCTACAGCTCAAGAGACCCAGTACTTC. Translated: CSVEATAQETQYF.

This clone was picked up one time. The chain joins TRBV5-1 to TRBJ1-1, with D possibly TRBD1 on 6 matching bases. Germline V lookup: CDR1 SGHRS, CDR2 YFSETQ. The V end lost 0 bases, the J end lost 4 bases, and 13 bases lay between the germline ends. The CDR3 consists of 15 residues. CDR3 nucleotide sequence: TGCGCCAGCAGCTTGGATTTAGGGGGAACCACTGAAGCTTTCTTT. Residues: CASSLDLGGTTEAFF.

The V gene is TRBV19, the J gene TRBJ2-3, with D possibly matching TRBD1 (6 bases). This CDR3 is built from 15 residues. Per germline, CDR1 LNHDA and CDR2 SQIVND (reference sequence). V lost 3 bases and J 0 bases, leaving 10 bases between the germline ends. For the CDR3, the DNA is TGTGCCAGTAGTATCGGACAGTCTAGCACAGATACGCAGTATTTT. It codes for CASSIGQSSTDTQYF.

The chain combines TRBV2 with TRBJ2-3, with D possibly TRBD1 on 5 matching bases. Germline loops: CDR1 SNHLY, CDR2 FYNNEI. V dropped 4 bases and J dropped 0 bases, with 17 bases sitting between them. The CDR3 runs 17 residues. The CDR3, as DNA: TGTGCCAGCAGTGTCAGTAGGACAACCGTTAGCACAGATACGCAGTATTTT. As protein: CASSVSRTTVSTDTQYF.

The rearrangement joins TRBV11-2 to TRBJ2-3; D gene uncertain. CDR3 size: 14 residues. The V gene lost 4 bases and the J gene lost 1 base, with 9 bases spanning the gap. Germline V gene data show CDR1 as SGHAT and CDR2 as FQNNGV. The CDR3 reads CASSSRYGTDTQYF. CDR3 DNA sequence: TGTGCCAGCAGCTCACGGTACGGCACAGATACGCAGTATTTT.

The CDR3 protein is CASSARRGGKLFF. The CDR3 DNA reads TGTGCCAGCAGTGCCCGGCGGGGGGGAAAACTGTTTTTT. The chain links TRBV12-3 or TRBV12-4 to TRBJ1-4; possibly TRBD1 for D (5 bases). This CDR3 has 13 amino acids. Trimming took 5 bases from V and 10 from J, leaving 14 bases between them.

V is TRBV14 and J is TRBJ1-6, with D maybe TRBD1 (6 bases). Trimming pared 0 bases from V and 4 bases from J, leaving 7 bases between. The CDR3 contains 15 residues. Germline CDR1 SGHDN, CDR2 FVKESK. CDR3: CASSQEGQYNSPLHF. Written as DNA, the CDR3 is TGTGCCAGCAGCCAAGAAGGACAGTATAATTCACCCCTCCACTTT.